Below, 26 T cell receptor beta chains from the same sample are listed, as sequenced in a study of T cell responses to AZD1222 COVID-19 vaccine. Data came from immunoSEQ multiplex PCR; TCRdb stores just in-frame clones and leaves some out. This sample has around 180,000 clones; 80% to 90% occur once, and the top ten carry 6.9%. The sample in question was peripheral blood, obtained on day 0 of AZD1222 vaccination. The receptor set was obtained from an adult in good health.

The chain is built from TRBV5-1 and TRBJ2-7; tentative D call: TRBD1 (5 bases). From germline, CDR1 is SGHRS and CDR2 YFSETQ. Trimming shortened V by 0 bases and J by 3 bases, and 16 bases separated the two germline ends. This CDR3 region has 16 residues. The DNA of the CDR3 is TGCGCCAGCAGCTTGGATAGGGATACAGGTCACTACGAGCAGTACTTC. The encoded protein is CASSLDRDTGHYEQYF. The whole variable domain, remainder taken from reference TRBV5-1 and TRBJ2-7, is KAGVTQTPRYLIKTRGQQVTLSCSPISGHRSVSWYQQTPGQGLQFLFEYFSETQRNKGNFPGRFSGRQFSNSRSEMNVSTLELGDSALYLCASSLDRDTGHYEQYFGPGTRLTVT.

The gene calls are TRBV5-4 and TRBJ2-1, with 10 bases lining up with TRBD2. V shed 1 base, J shed 8 bases, and the junction held 12 bases outside the gene matches. Germline loops: CDR1 SGHNT, CDR2 YYREEE (reference sequence). The CDR3 is made up of 17 amino acids. CDR3 nucleotide sequence: TGTGCCAGCAGCTTGAGGGAAGCGAGCGGGGGGGGTGATGAGCAGTTCTTC. It translates to CASSLREASGGGDEQFF.

The chain links TRBV9 to TRBJ2-1; the D is unclear. The V gene's germline CDR1 is SGDLS and CDR2 YYNGEE. This CDR3 is built from 15 residues. V lost 4 bases and J 3 bases, leaving 14 bases between the germline ends. The CDR3 DNA is TGTGCCAGCAGCCCCCCCAGGAATTTCTACAATGAGCAGTTCTTC. Translation gives CASSPPRNFYNEQFF.

The chain has TRBV7-6 and TRBJ2-1; D tentatively reads TRBD1 or TRBD2 (5 bases each). This CDR3 spans 17 amino acids. V was cut by 1 base and J by 0 bases, with 13 bases left in between. CDR1 is SGHVS and CDR2 is FNYEAQ in the germline V gene. CDR3 in DNA: TGTGCCAGCAGCTTAGTAGACGGGGCAAGCTCCTACAATGAGCAGTTCTTC. It translates to CASSLVDGASSYNEQFF.

The J gene is TRBJ2-2, the V gene TRBV6-5; D may be TRBD1 (7 bases). The CDR3 totals 14 residues. CDR1 MNHEY and CDR2 SVGAGI come from the germline V gene. The V end was cut by 6 bases, the J end by 2 bases, with 10 bases between. Here the CDR3 reads CASSRGVNTGELFF. Here the CDR3 DNA reads TGTGCCAGCAGCAGGGGGGTCAACACCGGGGAGCTGTTTTTT.

The chain combines TRBV5-4 with TRBJ1-1, with D unclear. V lost 0 bases, J lost 1 base, and 7 bases lay in between. This CDR3 comprises 14 residues. CDR1 and CDR2 (germline): SGHNT, YYREEE (reference sequence). The CDR3 DNA sequence: TGTGCCAGCAGCTTGGGGCGGACGAACACTGAAGCTTTCTTT. Its protein is CASSLGRTNTEAFF.

This clone was seen only a few times. The chain links TRBV19 to TRBJ1-2; a weak D match, TRBD1 (5 bases). Trimming removed 7 bases from V and 2 bases from J, with 26 bases in between. Germline V gene sequence: CDR1 LNHDA, CDR2 SQIVND (reference sequence). There are 18 residues in the CDR3. The CDR3 DNA reads TGTGCCAGTACGGAAACGGGGGGTGTCCGGGACCTAAACTATGGCTACACCTTC. Translation gives CASTETGGVRDLNYGYTF.

In its sample, this clone was seen once. This rearrangement joins TRBV11-3 to TRBJ2-2; a weak D match, TRBD1 (6 bases). The ends were cut back, 5 bases at V and 0 bases at J, with 13 bases in the middle. The CDR3 has 16 amino acids. The V gene's germline CDR1 is SGHNT and CDR2 YENEEA. The CDR3 reads CASSRNRVSNTGELFF. The CDR3 region has the DNA TGTGCCAGCAGCCGGAACAGGGTCTCGAACACCGGGGAGCTGTTTTTT.

J is TRBJ1-5 and V is TRBV11-2, with TRBD1 matching over 11 bases. Germline trimming cut 2 bases from V and 0 bases from J; bases unmatched to any gene: 6. The CDR3 has 18 amino acids. Germline V gene data show CDR1 as SGHAT and CDR2 as FQNNGV. This CDR3 reads CASSLKDRGLNSNQPQHF. CDR3 DNA sequence: TGTGCCAGCAGCTTAAAGGACAGGGGGCTGAATAGCAATCAGCCCCAGCATTTT. The full variable domain, its missing parts supplied by reference TRBV11-2 and TRBJ1-5, is EAGVAQSPRYKIIEKRQSVAFWCNPISGHATLYWYQQILGQGPKLLIQFQNNGVVDDSQLPKDRFSAERLKGVDSTLKIQPAKLEDSAVYLCASSLKDRGLNSNQPQHFGDGTRLSIL.

The V and J genes are TRBV2 and TRBJ2-5; D uncertain. The V gene's germline CDR1 is SNHLY and CDR2 FYNNEI. Trimming shortened V by 3 bases and J by 1 base, and 12 bases separated the two germline ends. This CDR3 has 15 residues. CDR3 DNA: TGTGCCAGCAGTGACTGGGCGGACCTCCAAGAGACCCAGTACTTC. It encodes CASSDWADLQETQYF.

The rearrangement uses TRBV3-1 (or the pseudogene TRBV3-2) and TRBJ2-3; weak D call: TRBD2 (6 bases). Per the germline V gene, CDR1 is LGHDT and CDR2 is YNNKEL (reference sequence). The CDR3 contains 14 residues. The V gene lost 1 base and the J gene lost 1 base, with 6 bases spanning the gap. In nucleotides, the CDR3 is TGTGCCAGCAGCCAAGGGGGGGGCACAGATACGCAGTATTTT. Amino acids: CASSQGGGTDTQYF.

The chain has TRBV20-1 and TRBJ2-7; no firm D call. From germline, CDR1 is DFQATT and CDR2 SNEGSKA (reference sequence). This CDR3 has 14 residues. The V end lost 3 bases, the J end lost 4 bases, and 16 bases lay between the germline ends. The CDR3 DNA reads as TGCAGTGCTAGTGTTGGGCTATGGCGGTACGAGCAGTACGTC. Its protein is CSASVGLWRYEQYV.

The chain employs TRBV30 and TRBJ1-3; D gene ambiguous. Germline loops: CDR1 GTSNPN, CDR2 SVGIG (reference sequence). There are 13 residues in the CDR3. Trimming pared 1 base from V and 4 bases from J, leaving 8 bases between. CDR3: CAWSDSSGNTIYF. The CDR3 nucleotides are TGTGCCTGGAGTGACAGCTCGGGAAACACCATATATTTT.

This chain links TRBV10-1 with TRBJ2-2; 9 bases map to TRBD1. Germline trimming cut 7 bases from V and 6 bases from J; bases unmatched to any gene: 3. The germline CDR1 and CDR2 sequences are WNHNN and SYGVQD (reference sequence). The CDR3 loop spans 13 amino acids. CDR3 coding DNA: TGCGCCAGCAAGGGACAGGGTCCCGGGGAGCTGTTTTTT. It is translated as CASKGQGPGELFF.

This clone has just one count. The rearrangement links TRBV6-1 to TRBJ2-7, with 9 nucleotides matching TRBD1. V was pared by 1 base and J by 1 base, with 11 bases of the junction left unmatched. CDR1 MNHNS and CDR2 SASEGT come from the germline V gene. The CDR3 totals 18 residues. In nucleotides, the CDR3 is TGTGCCAGCAGTGAAGGTCTAACTACAGGGGGCTTGTCCTACGAGCAGTACGTC. Its protein product is CASSEGLTTGGLSYEQYV.

The V call is TRBV27, the J call TRBJ2-3; no clear D gene. This CDR3 comprises 14 residues. V was trimmed by 0 bases and J by 10 bases, leaving 14 bases between them. CDR1 is MNHEY and CDR2 is SMNVEV in the germline V gene (reference sequence). The CDR3 spells CASSLSSVVDAQYF. The CDR3 DNA reads as TGTGCCAGCAGTTTATCATCGGTTGTGGATGCGCAGTATTTT.

The rearrangement joins TRBV4-1 to TRBJ1-4, with D perhaps TRBD1 (5 bases). CDR3 size: 16 residues. Trimming shortened V by 4 bases and J by 8 bases, and 20 bases separated the two germline ends. Germline CDR1 reads MGHRA; CDR2 reads YSYEKL. CDR3 residues: CASSRNMGGGYEKLFF. DNA of the CDR3: TGCGCCAGCAGCCGGAACATGGGGGGGGGTTACGAAAAACTGTTTTTT.

The rearrangement joins TRBV11-2 to TRBJ2-5, with 9 bases that match TRBD1. There are 15 residues in the CDR3. The J segment lost 3 bases and the V segment lost 1 base, leaving 3 bases of the junction unmatched. Germline CDR1 reads SGHAT; CDR2 reads FQNNGV. The CDR3 DNA sequence: TGTGCCAGCAGCTTAGGCAGGACAGGGGAAGAGACCCAGTACTTC. Its protein product is CASSLGRTGEETQYF. The full variable domain, with the rest looked up from reference TRBV11-2 and TRBJ2-5, is EAGVAQSPRYKIIEKRQSVAFWCNPISGHATLYWYQQILGQGPKLLIQFQNNGVVDDSQLPKDRFSAERLKGVDSTLKIQPAKLEDSAVYLCASSLGRTGEETQYFGPGTRLLVL.

V is TRBV3-1 (or the pseudogene TRBV3-2) and J is TRBJ1-2; TRBD1 agrees at 9 bases. After removal of 3 bases from V and 5 bases from J, the junction contained 4 bases not matched to a gene. In germline, CDR1 is LGHDT, CDR2 YNNKEL (reference sequence). CDR3 size: 14 residues. The CDR3 DNA follows: TGTGCCAGCAGCCATGTAGACAGGGGGTATGGCTACACCTTC. This codes for CASSHVDRGYGYTF.

The chain employs TRBV3-1 (or the pseudogene TRBV3-2) and TRBJ1-6, with 7 bases lining up with TRBD1. This CDR3 comprises 16 residues. V shed 7 bases, J shed 3 bases, and the junction held 9 bases outside the gene matches. Germline-derived CDR1 and CDR2 are LGHDT and YNNKEL (reference sequence). The CDR3 DNA reads as TGTGCCAGCACTAAGACAGGGTCCGTCTATAATTCACCCCTCCACTTT. Translated: CASTKTGSVYNSPLHF.

The CDR3 region is CSVEVSSYEQYF. CDR3 in DNA: TGCAGCGTTGAAGTCAGCTCCTACGAGCAGTACTTC. The chain combines TRBV29-1 with TRBJ2-7, with D unresolved. Trimming removed 1 base at V and 0 bases at J, with 4 bases between. Germline V lookup: CDR1 SQVTM, CDR2 ANQGSEA. The CDR3 has 12 residues.

CDR3 bases: TGTGCCAGCTCGAGTGGGGTAGCGGGGACAGATACGCAGTATTTT. Translation gives CASSSGVAGTDTQYF. The J gene is TRBJ2-3, the V gene TRBV11-2; 8 bases line up with TRBD2. Germline CDR1 is SGHAT and CDR2 is FQNNGV. This CDR3 spans 15 amino acids. V was pared by 8 bases and J by 3 bases, with 10 bases of the junction left unmatched.

The chain joins TRBV19 to TRBJ1-6; D is perhaps TRBD1 (5 bases). With 7 bases removed from V and 9 bases from J, the gap between germline ends came to 16 bases. Germline V lookup: CDR1 LNHDA, CDR2 SQIVND (reference sequence). The CDR3 sequence is 14 residues long. The CDR3 sequence is CASTYEGLGSPLHF. CDR3 bases: TGTGCCAGTACCTATGAGGGGCTCGGTTCACCCCTCCACTTT.

Only one count was recorded for this clone. V and J are TRBV7-2 and TRBJ2-5, with 8 bases aligning to TRBD2. This CDR3 contains 15 residues. Germline V CDR1 and CDR2: SGHTA, FQGNSA. The V gene end was trimmed by 3 bases and the J gene end by 0 bases; junction bases not matched to a gene: 3. The CDR3 coding sequence is TGTGCCAGCAGCTTGACGGGGGGGCACCAAGAGACCCAGTACTTC. This codes for CASSLTGGHQETQYF.

This chain joins TRBV7-9 and TRBJ1-2; TRBD1 might be the D (5 bases). The V end lost 6 bases, the J end lost 5 bases, and 13 bases lay between the germline ends. The CDR3 length is 13 residues. Germline values: CDR1 SEHNR, CDR2 FQNEAQ (reference sequence). In nucleotides, the CDR3 is TGTGCCAGCAGTGGGGCAGAGCATTATGGCTACACCTTC. Translating it yields CASSGAEHYGYTF.

V and J are TRBV7-9 and TRBJ1-2, with D possibly being TRBD1 (5 bases). The CDR3 length is 13 residues. The germline gives CDR1 SEHNR, CDR2 FQNEAQ (reference sequence). Trimming pared 3 bases from V and 6 bases from J, leaving 11 bases between. The CDR3 DNA follows: TGTGCCAGCAGCTTTAAGGGGACGGATGGCTACACCTTC. Amino acids: CASSFKGTDGYTF. The full variable domain, in which reference TRBV7-9 and TRBJ1-2 provide the parts outside the CDR3, is DTGVSQNPRHKITKRGQNVTFRCDPISEHNRLYWYRQTLGQGPEFLTYFQNEAQLEKSRLLSDRFSAERPKGSFSTLEIQRTEQGDSAMYLCASSFKGTDGYTFGSGTRLTVV.